The 9 T cell receptor beta chains below all came from one sample that was sequenced in a study of regulatory and conventional T cells in RAG deficiency. The sorted conventional CD4+ T cells were CD25-low and CD127-high, with genomic DNA sequenced. Clones were sequenced by immunoSEQ multiplex PCR, and TCRdb holds only the in-frame ones, with some missing. This repertoire shows some 21,000 clones, roughly 96% found once; its top ten account for about 1.2%. These data were also reused for a study on regulatory T cells. This second report adds: The primer mix had 52 TRBV and 13 TRBJ primers.

The sequenced material came from CD25- CD4+ T cells sorted from blood. The receptors were gathered from a human donor in good health.

This clone has more than one count but fewer than ten. CDR3 coding DNA: TGTGCAGCTAGCGGGGGCAGGCGGAGTTCTGGAAACACCATATATTTT. Its protein is CAASGGRRSSGNTIYF. V is TRBV19 and J is TRBJ1-3, with D perhaps matching TRBD1 (6 bases). This CDR3 contains 16 residues. Per germline, CDR1 LNHDA and CDR2 SQIVND (reference sequence).

The V call is TRBV19, the J call TRBJ1-2, with 9 nucleotides matching TRBD1. The CDR3 runs to 14 residues. The germline V gene has CDR1 LNHDA and CDR2 SQIVND (reference sequence). V was pared by 10 bases and J by 4 bases, with 10 bases of the junction left unmatched. CDR3 protein: CATQGAQSGYGYTF. The CDR3 nucleotides read TGTGCCACACAGGGGGCGCAATCTGGCTATGGCTACACCTTC. Variable domain in full (rest from reference TRBV19 and TRBJ1-2): DGGITQSPKYLFRKEGQNVTLSCEQNLNHDAMYWYRQDPGQGLRLIYYSQIVNDFQKGDIAEGYSVSREKKESFPLTVTSAQKNPTAFYLCATQGAQSGYGYTFGSGTRLTVV.

The chain recombines TRBV5-4 with TRBJ2-3; 8 nucleotides match TRBD1. The CDR3 has 16 residues. With V trimmed by 0 bases and J by 5 bases, 8 bases remained unmatched. Germline CDR1 reads SGHNT; CDR2 reads YYREEE (reference sequence). This chain's CDR3 is CASSLDFAGGIDTQYF. CDR3 DNA: TGTGCCAGCAGCTTGGACTTCGCAGGGGGCATAGATACGCAGTATTTT.

The chain couples TRBV6-1 to TRBJ1-4; the D gene is possibly TRBD1 (6 bases). Trimming took off 1 base at V and 8 bases at J, with 20 bases between the two ends. Germline-derived CDR1 and CDR2 are MNHNS and SASEGT. This CDR3 has 17 residues. CDR3 sequence reads: CASSEGSVWDISEKLFF. The CDR3 region has the DNA TGTGCCAGCAGTGAAGGCAGTGTTTGGGACATAAGCGAAAAACTGTTTTTT.

As DNA, the CDR3 is TGTGCCAGCAGCCAAGGGACAGGGGAGTATTTT. Its translation is CASSQGTGEYF. The chain carries TRBV13 and TRBJ2-3; TRBD1 matches at 10 bases. Germline V gives CDR1 PRHDT, CDR2 FYEKMQ (reference sequence). This CDR3 spans 11 amino acids. Unmatched junction bases numbered 3, after V lost 5 bases and J lost 13 bases.

The chain links TRBV7-8 to TRBJ1-2; 7 bases are a match to TRBD1. Trimming removed 7 bases from V and 2 bases from J; junction bases left unmatched: 10. Germline CDR1 reads SGHVS; CDR2 reads FQNEAQ. CDR3 size: 15 residues. The CDR3 DNA follows: TGTGCCAGCACCTTTTCCCGGGACAGCAACTATGGCTACACCTTC. Translated: CASTFSRDSNYGYTF. Full variable domain (outside the CDR3, taken from reference TRBV7-8 and TRBJ1-2): GAGVSQSPRYKVAKRGQDVALRCDPISGHVSLFWYQQALGQGPEFLTYFQNEAQLDKSGLPSDRFFAERPEGSVSTLKIQRTQQEDSAVYLCASTFSRDSNYGYTFGSGTRLTVV.

V gene TRBV15 combines with J gene TRBJ2-7; D possibly corresponds to TRBD2 (5 bases). V lost 6 bases to trimming and J lost 7 bases, with 13 bases between them. Germline V gene sequence: CDR1 LNHNV, CDR2 YYDKDF (reference sequence). CDR3 length: 12 amino acids. Written as DNA, the CDR3 is TGTGCCACCAGTAACAGAACTAGGGAGCAGTACTTC. Its protein product is CATSNRTREQYF.

The chain employs TRBV7-2 and TRBJ1-1; 10 nucleotides agree with TRBD1. CDR3 length: 16 amino acids. The J segment lost 1 base and the V segment lost 5 bases, leaving 7 bases of the junction unmatched. CDR1 SGHTA and CDR2 FQGNSA come from the germline V gene. The CDR3 loop is CASSPDRDRGNTEAFF. Written as DNA, the CDR3 is TGTGCCAGCAGCCCGGACCGGGACAGGGGGAACACTGAAGCTTTCTTT. The variable domain in full, with the rest retrieved from reference TRBV7-2 and TRBJ1-1, is GAGVSQSPSNKVTEKGKDVELRCDPISGHTALYWYRQSLGQGLEFLIYFQGNSAPDKSGLPSDRFSAERTGGSVSTLTIQRTQQEDSAVYLCASSPDRDRGNTEAFFGQGTRLTVV.

The chain combines TRBV28 with TRBJ2-3; tentatively, D is TRBD2 (6 bases). CDR1 and CDR2 (germline): MDHEN, SYDVKM. The V gene lost 4 bases and the J gene lost 2 bases, with 19 bases spanning the gap. The CDR3 covers 17 residues. The CDR3 region has the DNA TGTGCCAGCAGTTCCAGTGGGACTTTCTCTATCACAGATACGCAGTATTTT. Translated, it gives CASSSSGTFSITDTQYF.